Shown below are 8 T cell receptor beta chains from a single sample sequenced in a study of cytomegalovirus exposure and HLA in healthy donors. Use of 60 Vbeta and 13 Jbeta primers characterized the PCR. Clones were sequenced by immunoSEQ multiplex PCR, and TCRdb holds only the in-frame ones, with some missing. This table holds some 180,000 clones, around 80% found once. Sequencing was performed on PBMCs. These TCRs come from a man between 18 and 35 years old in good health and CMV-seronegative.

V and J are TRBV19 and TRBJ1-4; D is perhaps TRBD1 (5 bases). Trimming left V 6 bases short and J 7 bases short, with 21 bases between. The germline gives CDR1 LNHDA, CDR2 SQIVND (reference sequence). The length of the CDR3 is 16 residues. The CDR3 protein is CASRLPPGDSGEKLFF. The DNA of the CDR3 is TGTGCCAGTAGGTTACCTCCGGGAGACAGTGGTGAAAAACTGTTTTTT.

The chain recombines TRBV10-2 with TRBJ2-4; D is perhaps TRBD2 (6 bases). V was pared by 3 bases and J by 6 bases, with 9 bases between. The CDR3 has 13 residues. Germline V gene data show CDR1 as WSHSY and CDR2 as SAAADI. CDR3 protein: CASSDRGRNIQYF. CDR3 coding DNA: TGCGCCAGCAGTGATCGGGGGAGAAACATTCAGTACTTC.

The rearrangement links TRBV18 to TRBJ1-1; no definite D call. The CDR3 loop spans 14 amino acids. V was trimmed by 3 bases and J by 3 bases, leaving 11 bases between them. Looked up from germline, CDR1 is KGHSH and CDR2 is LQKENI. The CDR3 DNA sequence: TGTGCCAGCTCACCTGACCGGGGTTACACTGAAGCTTTCTTT. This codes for CASSPDRGYTEAFF.

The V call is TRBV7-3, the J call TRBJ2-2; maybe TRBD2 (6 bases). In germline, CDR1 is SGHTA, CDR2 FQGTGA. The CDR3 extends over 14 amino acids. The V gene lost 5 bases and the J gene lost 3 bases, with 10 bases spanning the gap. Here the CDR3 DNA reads TGTGCCAGCAGCCGGGACTCCCACACCGGGGAGCTGTTTTTT. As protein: CASSRDSHTGELFF.

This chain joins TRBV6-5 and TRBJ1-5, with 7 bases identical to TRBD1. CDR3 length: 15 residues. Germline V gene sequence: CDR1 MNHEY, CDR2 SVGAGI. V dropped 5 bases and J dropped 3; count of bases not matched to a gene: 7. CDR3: CASSAPTGTNQPQHF. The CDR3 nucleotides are TGTGCCAGCAGTGCCCCGACAGGGACCAATCAGCCCCAGCATTTT.

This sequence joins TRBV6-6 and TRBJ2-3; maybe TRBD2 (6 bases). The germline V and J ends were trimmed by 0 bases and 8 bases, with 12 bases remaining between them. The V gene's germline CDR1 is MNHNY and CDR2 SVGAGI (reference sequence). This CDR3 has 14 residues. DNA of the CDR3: TGTGCCAGCAGTTACTCAGAGGGGCGGGGTACGCAGTATTTT. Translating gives CASSYSEGRGTQYF.

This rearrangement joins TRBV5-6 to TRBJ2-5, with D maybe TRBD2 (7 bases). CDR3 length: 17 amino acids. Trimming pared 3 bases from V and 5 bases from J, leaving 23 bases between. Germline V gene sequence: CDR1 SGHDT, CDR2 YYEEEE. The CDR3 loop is CASSSLGGGRVGETQYF. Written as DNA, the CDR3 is TGTGCCAGCAGCTCCCTGGGGGGCGGGAGAGTTGGGGAGACCCAGTACTTC.

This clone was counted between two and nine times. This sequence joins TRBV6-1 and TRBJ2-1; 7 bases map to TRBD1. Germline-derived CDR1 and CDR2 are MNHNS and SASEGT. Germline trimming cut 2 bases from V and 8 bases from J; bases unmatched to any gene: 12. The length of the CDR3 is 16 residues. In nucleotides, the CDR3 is TGTGCCAGCAGTGAAAACTTTTTTGCGACAGGGTATGAGCAGTTCTTC. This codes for CASSENFFATGYEQFF.